This is a list of T cell receptor beta chains from one sample in a study of follicular helper T cells after annual influenza vaccination. Data came from immunoSEQ multiplex PCR; TCRdb stores just in-frame clones and leaves some out. The table records around 10,000 clones, 81% of them present only once. This specimen consisted of CXCR5+ CD38- circulating T follicular helper cells from blood, obtained on the day of influenza vaccination. These receptor sequences come from an adult who received the influenza vaccine. Each CDR3 is given with its conserved first and last residue. The order of the fields is D gene, V gene, J gene, CDR3 DNA, CDR3 protein. D genes are given only for firm matches.

.	TRBV19	TRBJ2-5	TGTGCCAGTAGTATAAGTGTCCAAGAGACCCAGTACTTC	CASSISVQETQYF
.	TRBV10-3	TRBJ1-1	TGTGCCATCAGTGAGAGGGGGGTCGGGGACACTGAAGCTTTCTTT	CAISERGVGDTEAFF
TRBD1	TRBV4-3	TRBJ2-7	TGCGCCAGCAGCCTGGGGACAGGGGCCAACGAGCAGTACTTC	CASSLGTGANEQYF
.	TRBV4-3	TRBJ2-1	TGCGCCAGCAGCCAATTTCGGGGCTCCTACAATGAGCAGTTCTTC	CASSQFRGSYNEQFF
.	TRBV7-2	TRBJ1-3	TGTGCCACCTCGGCAACCTCTGGAAACACCATATATTTT	CATSATSGNTIYF
TRBD2	TRBV5-1	TRBJ2-1	TGCGCCAGCAGCTTGGGAGGTAGTAGCGGGAAGAATGAGCAGTTCTTC	CASSLGGSSGKNEQFF
TRBD1	TRBV19	TRBJ1-5	TGTGCCAGTAGTCTTCCAGGGGGCAGGCAGCCCCAGCATTTT	CASSLPGGRQPQHF
.	TRBV7-8	TRBJ1-5	TGTGCCAGCAGCTTAGTTGGAGGTTGGGGGCACAATCAGCCCCAGCATTTT	CASSLVGGWGHNQPQHF
TRBD2	TRBV9	TRBJ2-2	TGTGCCAGCAGCGTGCGGACTAGCTCCGGGGAGCTGTTTTTT	CASSVRTSSGELFF
TRBD2	TRBV19	TRBJ2-3	TGTGCCAGTAGTTCTGGCGGGGGGGCTACAGATACGCAGTATTTT	CASSSGGGATDTQYF
.	TRBV10-1	TRBJ2-5	TGCGCCAGCAGTGAGTCGGTGGGACAAGAGACCCAGTACTTC	CASSESVGQETQYF
.	TRBV28	TRBJ2-7	TGTGCCAGCAGTTCGGCCGGGGAGCAGGGGAACTACGAGCAGTACTTC	CASSSAGEQGNYEQYF
.	TRBV4-2	TRBJ2-5	TGTGCCAGCAGCCAAGAACCTAGCGTGGTGGAGACCCAGTACTTC	CASSQEPSVVETQYF
.	TRBV11-2	TRBJ1-6	TGTGCCAGCAGCGTAGCCGAGACGAATTCACCCCTCCACTTT	CASSVAETNSPLHF
.	TRBV11-2	TRBJ2-5	TGTGCCAGCAGCTTAGAAAGGGGGAGAGAGACCCAGTACTTC	CASSLERGRETQYF
TRBD2	TRBV5-1	TRBJ2-7	TGCGCCAGCAGCTTGGACGGAAGCGGGAGCTCCTACGAGCAGTACTTC	CASSLDGSGSSYEQYF